This TCR beta chain was captured in a study of PD-1 blockade in mismatch repair-deficient tumors. Study-wide background: Patients had around 11 mismatch repair-deficient cancer types, all previously treated and progressing.

The table lists this clone with a count of one. TCRs were sequenced from three patients responding to pembrolizumab. Generated by immunoSEQ multiplex PCR, the TCRdb table keeps only in-frame clones and is missing some. The data contain about 79,000 clones, 65% to 85% of them singletons. V shed 3 bases and J shed 1 base, with 16 bases lying between them. Germline V gene lookup returns CDR1 SGHRS and CDR2 YFSETQ. The CDR3 is made up of 16 amino acids. This specimen was peripheral blood, taken 44 weeks after starting pembrolizumab. The chain recombines TRBV5-1 with TRBJ1-1; TRBD1 might be the D (6 bases). The receptor comes from an adult with mismatch repair-deficient cancer. The CDR3 nucleotides are TGCGCCAGCAGCTATACACTTGACAGGAAGAACACTGAAGCTTTCTTT. Translated: CASSYTLDRKNTEAFF.